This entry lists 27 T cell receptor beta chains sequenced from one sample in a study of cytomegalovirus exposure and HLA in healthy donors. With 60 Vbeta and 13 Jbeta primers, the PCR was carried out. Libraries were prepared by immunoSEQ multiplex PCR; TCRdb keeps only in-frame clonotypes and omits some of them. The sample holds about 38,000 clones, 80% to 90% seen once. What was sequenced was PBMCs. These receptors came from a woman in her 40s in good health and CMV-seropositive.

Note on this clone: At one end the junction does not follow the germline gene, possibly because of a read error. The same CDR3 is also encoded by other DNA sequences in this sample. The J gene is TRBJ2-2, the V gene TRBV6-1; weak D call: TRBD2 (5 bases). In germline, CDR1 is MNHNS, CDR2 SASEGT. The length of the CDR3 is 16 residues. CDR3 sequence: CASSESETINTGELFF. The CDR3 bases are TGCGCCAGCAGTGAGTCCGAGACTATTAACACCGGGGAGCTGTTTTTT.

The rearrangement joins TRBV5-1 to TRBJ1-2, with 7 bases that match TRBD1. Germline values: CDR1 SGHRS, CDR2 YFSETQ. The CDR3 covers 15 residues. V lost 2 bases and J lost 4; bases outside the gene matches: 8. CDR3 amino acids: CASSLRTRGSYGYTF. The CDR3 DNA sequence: TGCGCCAGCAGCTTACGGACCAGGGGGAGCTATGGCTACACCTTC.

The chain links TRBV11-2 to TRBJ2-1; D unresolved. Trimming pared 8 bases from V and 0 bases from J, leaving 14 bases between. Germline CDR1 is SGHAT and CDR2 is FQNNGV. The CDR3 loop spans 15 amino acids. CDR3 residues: CASRSLLNSYNEQFF. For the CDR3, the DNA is TGTGCCAGCCGTTCACTCCTTAACTCCTACAATGAGCAGTTCTTC.

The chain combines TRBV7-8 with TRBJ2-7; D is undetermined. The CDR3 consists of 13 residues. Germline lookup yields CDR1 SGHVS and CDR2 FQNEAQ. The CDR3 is CACKQKAAYEQYF. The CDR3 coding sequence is TGTGCTTGCAAGCAGAAGGCGGCATACGAGCAGTACTTC.

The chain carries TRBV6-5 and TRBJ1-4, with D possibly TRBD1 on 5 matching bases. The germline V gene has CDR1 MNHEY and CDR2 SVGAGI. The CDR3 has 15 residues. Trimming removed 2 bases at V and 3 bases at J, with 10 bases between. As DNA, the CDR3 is TGTGCCAGCAGTTACGTGGCAGGGTCTAATGAAAAACTGTTTTTT. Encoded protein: CASSYVAGSNEKLFF.

CDR3 sequence: CATASGTSTDTQYF. Here the CDR3 DNA reads TGTGCCACGGCCAGCGGGACGAGCACAGATACGCAGTATTTT. The J gene is TRBJ2-3, the V gene TRBV19, with 7 positions matching TRBD2. Germline assignment: CDR1 LNHDA and CDR2 SQIVND (reference sequence). V shed 10 bases and J 0 bases; nucleotides not matched to a gene: 7. The length of the CDR3 is 14 residues.

The CDR3 DNA is TGTGCCAGCAGCCAGGGGCCGCAGAGCAATCAGCCCCAGCATTTT. Translating it yields CASSQGPQSNQPQHF. V usage is TRBV7-8 and J usage is TRBJ1-5; weak D call: TRBD1 (6 bases). Trimming left V 5 bases short and J 1 base short, with 12 bases between. The CDR3 is made up of 15 amino acids. Germline CDR1 reads SGHVS; CDR2 reads FQNEAQ.

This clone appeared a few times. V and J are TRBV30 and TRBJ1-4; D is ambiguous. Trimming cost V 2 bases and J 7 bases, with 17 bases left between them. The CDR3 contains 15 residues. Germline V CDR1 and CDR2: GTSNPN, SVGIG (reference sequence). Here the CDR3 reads CAWSLRPVDGEKLFF. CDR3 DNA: TGTGCCTGGAGTCTGAGGCCGGTGGATGGTGAAAAACTGTTTTTT.

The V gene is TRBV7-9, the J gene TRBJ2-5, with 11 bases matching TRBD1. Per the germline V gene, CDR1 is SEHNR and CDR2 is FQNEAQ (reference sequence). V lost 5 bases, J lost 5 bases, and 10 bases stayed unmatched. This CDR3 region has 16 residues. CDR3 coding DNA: TGTGCCAGCAGCGGCTATCGGACAGGGGGCGTCGAGACCCAGTACTTC. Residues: CASSGYRTGGVETQYF. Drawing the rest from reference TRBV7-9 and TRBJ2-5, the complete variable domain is DTGVSQNPRHKITKRGQNVTFRCDPISEHNRLYWYRQTLGQGPEFLTYFQNEAQLEKSRLLSDRFSAERPKGSFSTLEIQRTEQGDSAMYLCASSGYRTGGVETQYFGPGTRLLVL.

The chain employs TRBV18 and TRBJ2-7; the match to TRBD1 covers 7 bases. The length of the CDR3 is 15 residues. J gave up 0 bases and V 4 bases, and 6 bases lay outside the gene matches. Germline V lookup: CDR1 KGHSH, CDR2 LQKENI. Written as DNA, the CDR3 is TGTGCCAGCTCACGTGGACAGGAGAGCTCCTACGAGCAGTACTTC. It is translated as CASSRGQESSYEQYF.

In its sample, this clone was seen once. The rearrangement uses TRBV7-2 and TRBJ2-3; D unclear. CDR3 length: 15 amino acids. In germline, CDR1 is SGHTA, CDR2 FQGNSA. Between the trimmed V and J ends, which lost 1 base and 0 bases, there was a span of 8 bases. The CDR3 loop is CASSLVAVSTDTQYF. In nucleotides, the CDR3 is TGTGCCAGCAGCTTAGTGGCGGTGAGCACAGATACGCAGTATTTT.

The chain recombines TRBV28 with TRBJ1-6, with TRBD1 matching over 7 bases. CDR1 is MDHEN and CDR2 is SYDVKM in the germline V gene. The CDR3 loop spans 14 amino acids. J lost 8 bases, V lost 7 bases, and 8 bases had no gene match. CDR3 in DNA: TGTGCCAGCACCAACACAGGGGTGGATTCACCCCTCCACTTT. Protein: CASTNTGVDSPLHF.

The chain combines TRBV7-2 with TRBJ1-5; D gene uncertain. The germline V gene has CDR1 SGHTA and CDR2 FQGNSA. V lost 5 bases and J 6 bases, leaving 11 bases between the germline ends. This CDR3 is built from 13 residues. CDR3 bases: TGTGCCAGCAGCCCTCACCAGGCTCAGCCCCAGCATTTT. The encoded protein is CASSPHQAQPQHF.

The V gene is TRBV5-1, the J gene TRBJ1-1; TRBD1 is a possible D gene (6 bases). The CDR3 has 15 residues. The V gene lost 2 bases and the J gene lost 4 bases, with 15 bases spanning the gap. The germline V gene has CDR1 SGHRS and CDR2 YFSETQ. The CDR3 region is CASSFQGGERTEAFF. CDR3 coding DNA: TGCGCCAGCAGCTTTCAAGGGGGAGAACGCACTGAAGCTTTCTTT.

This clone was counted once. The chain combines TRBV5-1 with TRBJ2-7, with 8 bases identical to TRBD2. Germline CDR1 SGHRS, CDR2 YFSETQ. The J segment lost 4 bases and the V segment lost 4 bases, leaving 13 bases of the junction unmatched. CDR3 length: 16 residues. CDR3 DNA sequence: TGCGCCAGCAGCCCTGCGGGGGGAAAAGGGGGGTACGAGCAGTACTTC. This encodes CASSPAGGKGGYEQYF.

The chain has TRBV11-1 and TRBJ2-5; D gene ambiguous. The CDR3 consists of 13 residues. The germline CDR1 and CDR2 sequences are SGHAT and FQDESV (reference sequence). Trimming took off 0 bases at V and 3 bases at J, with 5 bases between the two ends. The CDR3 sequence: CASSLAIEETQYF. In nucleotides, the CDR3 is TGTGCCAGCAGCTTAGCCATTGAAGAGACCCAGTACTTC.

DNA for the CDR3: TGCGCCAGCAGCCAAACCCATGGCACCAACACTGAAGCTTTCTTT. Translation: CASSQTHGTNTEAFF. The V call is TRBV4-3, the J call TRBJ1-1; D is undetermined. Germline V gene lookup returns CDR1 LGHNA and CDR2 YSLEER. The V end lost 2 bases, the J end lost 2 bases, and 12 bases lay between the germline ends. The CDR3 extends over 15 amino acids.

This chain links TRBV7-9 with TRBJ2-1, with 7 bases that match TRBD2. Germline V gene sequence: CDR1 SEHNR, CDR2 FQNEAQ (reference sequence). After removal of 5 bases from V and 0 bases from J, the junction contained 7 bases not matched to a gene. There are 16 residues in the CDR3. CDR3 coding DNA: TGTGCCAGCAGCCCCCCCGGGGGGAGCTCCTACAATGAGCAGTTCTTC. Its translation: CASSPPGGSSYNEQFF.

As DNA, the CDR3 is TGTGCCAGCAGCTTAGGGGGACAGGGGCCCTCCTACGAGCAGTACTTC. The encoded protein is CASSLGGQGPSYEQYF. V is TRBV13 and J is TRBJ2-7; 10 bases agree with TRBD1. The CDR3 length is 16 residues. Per germline, CDR1 PRHDT and CDR2 FYEKMQ (reference sequence). Germline trimming cut 0 bases from V and 0 bases from J; bases unmatched to any gene: 2.

In DNA form, the CDR3 reads TGTGCCAGCAGCTTCCCAGGGGTGACCTACGAGCAGTACTTC. Its translation: CASSFPGVTYEQYF. The rearrangement joins TRBV7-2 to TRBJ2-7; D possibly corresponds to TRBD1 (6 bases). Germline V gene lookup returns CDR1 SGHTA and CDR2 FQGNSA. Between the trimmed V and J ends, which lost 3 bases and 2 bases, there was a span of 11 bases. The CDR3 is made up of 14 amino acids.

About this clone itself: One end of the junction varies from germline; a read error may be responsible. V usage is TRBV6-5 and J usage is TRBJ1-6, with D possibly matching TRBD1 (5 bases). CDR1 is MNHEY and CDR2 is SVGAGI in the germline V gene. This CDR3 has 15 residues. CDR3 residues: CASSYSGSAGMEWGF. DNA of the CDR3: TGTGCCAGCAGTTACTCGGGTTCGGCAGGGATGGAATGGGGTTTT.

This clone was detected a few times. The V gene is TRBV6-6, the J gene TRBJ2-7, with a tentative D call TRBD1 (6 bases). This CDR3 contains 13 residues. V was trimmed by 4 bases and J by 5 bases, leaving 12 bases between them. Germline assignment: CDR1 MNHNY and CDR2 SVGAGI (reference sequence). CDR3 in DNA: TGTGCCAGCAGTTTTGCAGGGGCCCACGAGCAGTACTTC. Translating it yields CASSFAGAHEQYF.

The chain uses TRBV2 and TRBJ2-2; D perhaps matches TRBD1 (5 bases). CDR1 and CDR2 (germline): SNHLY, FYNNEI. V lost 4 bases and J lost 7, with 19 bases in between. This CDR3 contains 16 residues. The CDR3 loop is CASSASDQGLGGELFF. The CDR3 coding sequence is TGTGCCAGCAGTGCCTCGGATCAGGGATTAGGCGGGGAGCTGTTTTTT. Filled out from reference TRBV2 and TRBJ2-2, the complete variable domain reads EPEVTQTPSHQVTQMGQEVILRCVPISNHLYFYWYRQILGQKVEFLVSFYNNEISEKSEIFDDQFSVERPDGSNFTLKIRSTKLEDSAMYFCASSASDQGLGGELFFGEGSRLTVL.

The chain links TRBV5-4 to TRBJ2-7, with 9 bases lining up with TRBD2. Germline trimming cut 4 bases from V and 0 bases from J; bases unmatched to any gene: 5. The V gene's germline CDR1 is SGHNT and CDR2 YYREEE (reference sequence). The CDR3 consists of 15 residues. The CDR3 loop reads CASSPSGGLSYEQYF. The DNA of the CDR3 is TGTGCCAGCAGCCCGAGCGGGGGGCTCTCCTACGAGCAGTACTTC.

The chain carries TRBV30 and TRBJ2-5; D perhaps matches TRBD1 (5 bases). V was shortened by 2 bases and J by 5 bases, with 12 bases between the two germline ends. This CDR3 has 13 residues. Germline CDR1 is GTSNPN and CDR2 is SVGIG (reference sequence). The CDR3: CAWSLGAVETQYF. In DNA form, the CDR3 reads TGTGCCTGGAGTCTTGGGGCCGTGGAGACCCAGTACTTC.

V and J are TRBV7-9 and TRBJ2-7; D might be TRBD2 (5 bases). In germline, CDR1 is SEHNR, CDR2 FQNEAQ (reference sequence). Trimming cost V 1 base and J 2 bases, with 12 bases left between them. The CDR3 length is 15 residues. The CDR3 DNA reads TGTGCCAGCAGCTTAGATGGCGCCGGGACCTACGAGCAGTACTTC. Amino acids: CASSLDGAGTYEQYF.

DNA of the CDR3: TGTGCCAGCAGCTTAGTTGGGACTAGCGAGTACGAGCAGTACTTC. It yields the protein CASSLVGTSEYEQYF. The chain links TRBV7-2 to TRBJ2-5, with 10 positions matching TRBD2. Judging by the DNA end, TRBJ2-7 fits better; the J call may be wrong. From germline, CDR1 is SGHTA and CDR2 FQGNSA. The CDR3 is 15 amino acids.